A selection of T cell receptor beta chains follows, all from one sample in a study of blood T cell repertoires in COVID-19. The data were produced by immunoSEQ multiplex PCR, yet TCRdb's version contains in-frame clones alone and is incomplete. Of about 300,000 clones listed, nearly 90% were seen once; the top ten hold under 6.5%. The material sequenced was PBMCs or T cells enriched from blood (not recorded which). The receptors originated from a woman aged 25 to 39 who had recovered from COVID-19. Both conserved end residues are part of each CDR3. Each record gives: V gene, D gene, clone size, J gene, CDR3 DNA, CDR3 protein. A D gene is named only where the DNA matches it firmly. Where a row states a size, it is once, few, many or the class of an expanded clone; other rows omit it.

V: TRBV9; D: TRBD2; size: NA; J: TRBJ2-5; DNA: TGTGCCAGCAGCGTAGTGCGGGGGGGGCAAGAGACCCAGTACTTC; CDR3: CASSVVRGGQETQYF
V: TRBV27; D: NA; size: NA; J: TRBJ1-6; DNA: TGTGCCAGCATCCCGTCTCTCTATAATTCACCCCTCCACTTT; CDR3: CASIPSLYNSPLHF
V: TRBV28; D: NA; size: NA; J: TRBJ1-2; DNA: TGTGCCAGCACCTCTGGGGGGGTCCAGGTGGCCTATGGCTACACCTTC; CDR3: CASTSGGVQVAYGYTF
V: TRBV5-1; D: NA; size: NA; J: TRBJ1-1; DNA: TGCGCCAGCAGCTTGGCCGGGACACAAGCTTTCTTT; CDR3: CASSLAGTQAFF
V: TRBV3-1/TRBV3-2; D: NA; size: NA; J: TRBJ2-1; DNA: TGTGCCAGCAGCCAAGGTTCTTGGACTGACATAAGGAACAATGAGCAGTTCTTC; CDR3: CASSQGSWTDIRNNEQFF
V: TRBV4-2; D: NA; size: NA; J: TRBJ1-5; DNA: TGTGCCAGCAGCCAAGTAAAAGGGAAAGGGGATCAGCCCCAGCATTTT; CDR3: CASSQVKGKGDQPQHF
V: TRBV15; D: NA; size: NA; J: TRBJ2-7; DNA: TGTGCCACCAGCAGAGTTAACTCCTACGAGCAGTACTTC; CDR3: CATSRVNSYEQYF
V: TRBV27; D: TRBD1; size: NA; J: TRBJ1-5; DNA: TGTGCCAGCAGTGCCGGCAGGGGGCCCATGACGGTCAATCAGCCCCAGCATTTT; CDR3: CASSAGRGPMTVNQPQHF
V: TRBV7-2; D: NA; size: NA; J: TRBJ2-7; DNA: TGTGCCAGCAGCTTAATCCCAGGGGACGAGCAGTACTTC; CDR3: CASSLIPGDEQYF
V: TRBV4-1; D: TRBD1; size: NA; J: TRBJ2-1; DNA: TGCGCCAGCAGCCAAGACCACCCGGGACAGGGGGACAGTGAGCAGTTCTTC; CDR3: CASSQDHPGQGDSEQFF
V: TRBV5-4; D: TRBD1; size: once; J: TRBJ2-7; DNA: TGTGCCAGCAGCTTGTGGACAGGGGCCGAGCAGTACTTC; CDR3: CASSLWTGAEQYF
V: TRBV19; D: NA; size: NA; J: TRBJ1-2; DNA: TGTGCCAGTAGTATAGCCCTTTCCGTCTCGACAGCGTTCTATGGCTACACCTTC; CDR3: CASSIALSVSTAFYGYTF
V: TRBV6-5; D: TRBD1; size: NA; J: TRBJ1-2; DNA: TGTGCCAGCAGTCAAAGGGACAGCTATGGCTACACCTTC; CDR3: CASSQRDSYGYTF
V: TRBV20-1; D: NA; size: NA; J: TRBJ1-1; DNA: TGCAGTGCCCAGTGGAACACTGAAGCTTTCTTT; CDR3: CSAQWNTEAFF
V: TRBV5-1; D: NA; size: NA; J: TRBJ1-2; DNA: TGCGCCAGCAGCTTGGCCGATTGGGAGGGCCATGGCTACACCTTC; CDR3: CASSLADWEGHGYTF
V: TRBV18; D: NA; size: NA; J: TRBJ1-1; DNA: TGTGCCAGCTCACTAGAGGCTCTCGGTGAAGCTTTCTTT; CDR3: CASSLEALGEAFF
V: TRBV5-4; D: TRBD1; size: NA; J: TRBJ1-2; DNA: TGTGCCAGCAGCTTGGGACAGGGGACCTATGGCTACACCTTC; CDR3: CASSLGQGTYGYTF
V: TRBV5-6; D: NA; size: NA; J: TRBJ2-2; DNA: TGTGCCAGCAGCTTGATTCCGGCCGGGGAGCTGTTTTTT; CDR3: CASSLIPAGELFF
V: TRBV6-5; D: NA; size: NA; J: TRBJ1-2; DNA: TGTGCCAGCAGCCGCCGGGGAGGGGCGCGGGATGGCTACACCTTC; CDR3: CASSRRGGARDGYTF
V: TRBV4-1; D: NA; size: few; J: TRBJ2-7; DNA: TGCGCCAGCAGCCAAACGACTGCGGGACCCCCCTACGAGCAGTACTTC; CDR3: CASSQTTAGPPYEQYF
V: TRBV6-2/TRBV6-3; D: NA; size: few; J: TRBJ1-2; DNA: TGTGCCAGCAGCCCTTCGCGGGGCACTTATAACTATGGCTACACCTTC; CDR3: CASSPSRGTYNYGYTF
V: TRBV5-1; D: NA; size: NA; J: TRBJ2-7; DNA: TGCGCCAGCAGAGACACGAACTACGAGCAGTACTTC; CDR3: CASRDTNYEQYF